These 32 T cell receptor beta chains were sequenced from one sample in a study of blood T cell repertoires in COVID-19. This table comes from immunoSEQ multiplex PCR, and its TCRdb copy is limited to in-frame clones, with some not included. Here the sample spans 240,000 or so clones, around 89% being singletons. Specimen: PBMCs or T cells enriched from blood (not recorded which). The receptor source for this set is a man in his fifties who had been exposed to COVID-19.

In the case of this clone: Within the sample, other DNA sequences also encode this same CDR3. The gene calls are TRBV5-1 and TRBJ2-5; 10 bases fit TRBD1. The CDR3 length is 15 residues. Germline CDR1 SGHRS, CDR2 YFSETQ. V shed 3 bases, J shed 3 bases, and the junction held 5 bases outside the gene matches. In DNA form, the CDR3 reads TGCGCCAGCAGCTCAACCGGGACAGGGGAAGAGACCCAGTACTTC. Residues: CASSSTGTGEETQYF.

The genes are TRBV4-1 and TRBJ1-1; D unclear. This CDR3 has 11 residues. The V gene's germline CDR1 is MGHRA and CDR2 YSYEKL. V shed 8 bases and J shed 3 bases, with 7 bases lying between them. Here the CDR3 reads CASGGYTEAFF. CDR3 coding DNA: TGCGCCAGCGGCGGTTACACTGAAGCTTTCTTT.

In DNA form, the CDR3 reads TGTGCCAGCAGCCGCAACCAGGGGGCGCAGGGCTACACCTTC. Its translation is CASSRNQGAQGYTF. The chain uses TRBV3-1 (or the pseudogene TRBV3-2) and TRBJ1-2; TRBD1 matches at 8 bases. J lost 8 bases, V lost 4 bases, and 9 bases had no gene match. Germline V lookup: CDR1 LGHDT, CDR2 YNNKEL (reference sequence). The CDR3 is made up of 14 amino acids.

The table lists this clone with a count of one. The rearrangement uses TRBV5-4 and TRBJ2-5; TRBD2 matches at 7 bases. The CDR3 is 14 residues long. V shed 0 bases and J 5 bases; nucleotides not matched to a gene: 4. Per the germline V gene, CDR1 is SGHNT and CDR2 is YYREEE (reference sequence). DNA for the CDR3: TGTGCCAGCAGCTTGGGTACTAGCGAGGAGACCCAGTACTTC. It specifies CASSLGTSEETQYF.

The chain combines TRBV5-1 with TRBJ2-3; 8 bases map to TRBD1. The V and J ends lost 3 bases and 2 bases, in that order; junction bases with no gene match: 5. The CDR3 contains 15 residues. Germline CDR1 and CDR2: SGHRS and YFSETQ. CDR3 loop: CASSWGQEHTDTQYF. CDR3 DNA: TGCGCCAGCAGCTGGGGACAGGAGCACACAGATACGCAGTATTTT.

The V gene is TRBV28, the J gene TRBJ1-2, with TRBD1 matching 7 bases. The CDR3 totals 13 residues. V dropped 6 bases and J dropped 4; count of bases not matched to a gene: 5. Germline lookup yields CDR1 MDHEN and CDR2 SYDVKM. This CDR3 reads CASSDRVRYGYTF. The CDR3 nucleotides read TGTGCCAGCAGCGACAGGGTCCGCTATGGCTACACCTTC.

This chain connects TRBV2 to TRBJ1-2, with TRBD1 identical over 7 bases. Germline V gives CDR1 SNHLY, CDR2 FYNNEI. Germline trimming cut 11 bases from V and 3 bases from J; bases unmatched to any gene: 6. This CDR3 has 12 amino acids. CDR3 residues: CAGGTADYGYTF. CDR3 nucleotide sequence: TGTGCCGGAGGGACAGCCGACTATGGCTACACCTTC.

The chain couples TRBV6-1 to TRBJ2-7; possibly TRBD1 for D (5 bases). Trimming removed 2 bases at V and 1 base at J, with 12 bases between. Per the germline V gene, CDR1 is MNHNS and CDR2 is SASEGT. This CDR3 is 15 amino acids long. CDR3 loop: CASSERGSSSYEQYF. The DNA of the CDR3 is TGTGCCAGCAGTGAAAGGGGCAGTTCGTCCTACGAGCAGTACTTC.

This rearrangement joins TRBV5-1 to TRBJ1-2; D remains unclear. The CDR3 has 13 residues. Germline V gene data show CDR1 as SGHRS and CDR2 as YFSETQ. V lost 6 bases to trimming and J lost 0 bases, with 9 bases between them. This CDR3 reads CASTHSSNYGYTF. DNA of the CDR3: TGCGCCAGCACTCACAGCTCTAACTATGGCTACACCTTC.

This clone was counted a single time. The CDR3: CASSPSSGDQPQHF. CDR3 in DNA: TGTGCCAGCTCACCGTCGAGCGGCGATCAGCCCCAGCATTTT. This rearrangement joins TRBV18 to TRBJ1-5; D remains ambiguous. The CDR3 contains 14 residues. Germline-derived CDR1 and CDR2 are KGHSH and LQKENI. Trimming cost V 3 bases and J 5 bases, with 11 bases left between them. The variable domain in full, with the rest retrieved from reference TRBV18 and TRBJ1-5, is NAGVMQNPRHLVRRRGQEARLRCSPMKGHSHVYWYRQLPEEGLKFMVYLQKENIIDESGMPKERFSAEFPKEGPSILRIQQVVRGDSAAYFCASSPSSGDQPQHFGDGTRLSIL.

J is TRBJ2-1 and V is TRBV7-2, with D perhaps TRBD1 (5 bases). Germline V gene lookup returns CDR1 SGHTA and CDR2 FQGNSA. Trimming stripped 3 bases from V and 2 bases from J, with 8 bases between. CDR3 length equals 14 residues. CDR3 sequence (DNA): TGTGCCAGCAGCTTCAGGGATCCCTACAATGAGCAGTTCTTC. The encoded protein is CASSFRDPYNEQFF.

The chain has TRBV5-1 and TRBJ2-1, with D maybe TRBD1 (5 bases). Germline CDR1 reads SGHRS; CDR2 reads YFSETQ. V dropped 0 bases and J dropped 6 bases, with 16 bases sitting between them. The CDR3 sequence is 16 residues long. The CDR3, as DNA: TGCGCCAGCAGCTTGGGATCAGGGCTAGTGGGCAATGAGCAGTTCTTC. It specifies CASSLGSGLVGNEQFF.

The V call is TRBV6-5, the J call TRBJ1-6, with D unresolved. This CDR3 has 16 amino acids. The V gene lost 0 bases and the J gene lost 7 bases, with 13 bases spanning the gap. Germline values: CDR1 MNHEY, CDR2 SVGAGI. The CDR3, as DNA: TGTGCCAGCAGTTACTCTCTGGTCGTCGGGAATTCACCCCTCCACTTT. It translates to CASSYSLVVGNSPLHF.

V usage is TRBV9 and J usage is TRBJ2-3; 7 bases align to TRBD2. The V gene's germline CDR1 is SGDLS and CDR2 YYNGEE. The CDR3 totals 15 residues. The V gene end was trimmed by 0 bases and the J gene end by 1 base; junction bases not matched to a gene: 2. CDR3 amino acids: CASSVGAGGTDTQYF. The CDR3 bases are TGTGCCAGCAGCGTAGGGGCGGGGGGCACAGATACGCAGTATTTT.

The chain carries TRBV11-2 and TRBJ2-5; 9 bases map to TRBD2. Trimming removed 0 bases from V and 5 bases from J; junction bases left unmatched: 10. CDR3 length equals 17 residues. Germline V gene sequence: CDR1 SGHAT, CDR2 FQNNGV. The CDR3 DNA reads TGTGCCAGCAGCTTAGATCAGTGGCGGGGGGGCAGGGAGACCCAGTACTTC. Encoded protein: CASSLDQWRGGRETQYF.

V usage is TRBV28 and J usage is TRBJ1-5, with D unclear. The CDR3 extends over 14 amino acids. Germline V gene data show CDR1 as MDHEN and CDR2 as SYDVKM. The V and J ends lost 3 bases and 2 bases respectively, with 8 bases between them. The chain's CDR3 is CASSLWARNQPQHF. Here the CDR3 DNA reads TGTGCCAGCAGTTTGTGGGCTCGCAATCAGCCCCAGCATTTT.

The gene calls are TRBV28 and TRBJ1-2; tentatively, D is TRBD1 (5 bases). Trimming left V 2 bases short and J 4 bases short, with 11 bases between. CDR3 size: 14 residues. Germline CDR1 and CDR2: MDHEN and SYDVKM. This chain's CDR3 is CASSLVGRGYGYTF. CDR3 nucleotides: TGTGCCAGCAGTTTAGTGGGGCGCGGCTATGGCTACACCTTC.

This clone appeared a single time. The chain links TRBV2 to TRBJ1-5; a weak D match, TRBD1 (5 bases). The germline V gene has CDR1 SNHLY and CDR2 FYNNEI. Trimming cost V 5 bases and J 0 bases, with 11 bases left between them. There are 15 residues in the CDR3. Here the CDR3 reads CASSLTVYSNQPQHF. CDR3 DNA: TGTGCCAGCAGTCTGACAGTGTATAGCAATCAGCCCCAGCATTTT.

This clone was counted once. The chain couples TRBV27 to TRBJ1-2; 10 bases agree with TRBD1. Trimming cost V 5 bases and J 3 bases; bases outside gene matches: 9. The CDR3 has 16 residues. Germline assignment: CDR1 MNHEY and CDR2 SMNVEV (reference sequence). This CDR3 reads CASSPSGTGAYYGYTF. The CDR3 coding sequence is TGTGCCAGCAGTCCCTCCGGGACAGGGGCGTACTATGGCTACACCTTC.

This CDR3 is CASSLGEYYGYTF. The DNA for the CDR3 is TGTGCCAGCAGCTTAGGGGAGTACTATGGCTACACCTTC. This sequence joins TRBV7-2 and TRBJ1-2; unclear D gene. The CDR3 spans 13 residues. V dropped 1 base and J dropped 3 bases, with 6 bases sitting between them. Germline loops: CDR1 SGHTA, CDR2 FQGNSA.

The chain joins TRBV7-3 to TRBJ1-2; D remains unclear. CDR3 length: 14 residues. CDR1 is SGHTA and CDR2 is FQGTGA in the germline V gene. With 2 bases removed from V and 6 bases from J, the gap between germline ends came to 13 bases. The CDR3 DNA is TGTGCCAGCAGCTTAGCGGGTTCCTCGGATGGCTACACCTTC. Translating it yields CASSLAGSSDGYTF.

The chain couples TRBV7-9 to TRBJ1-3; TRBD1 might be the D (5 bases). This CDR3 has 13 residues. The ends were cut back, 5 bases at V and 6 bases at J, with 11 bases in the middle. The V gene's germline CDR1 is SEHNR and CDR2 FQNEAQ (reference sequence). The CDR3 protein is CASSPGGENTIYF. In nucleotides, the CDR3 is TGTGCCAGCAGCCCCGGGGGGGAAAACACCATATATTTT. The whole variable domain, filled in from reference TRBV7-9 and TRBJ1-3, reads DTGVSQNPRHKITKRGQNVTFRCDPISEHNRLYWYRQTLGQGPEFLTYFQNEAQLEKSRLLSDRFSAERPKGSFSTLEIQRTEQGDSAMYLCASSPGGENTIYFGEGSWLTVV.

The chain joins TRBV12-3 or TRBV12-4 to TRBJ1-1; D call uncertain. CDR3 length: 13 residues. V was cut by 3 bases and J by 2 bases, with 7 bases left in between. In DNA form, the CDR3 reads TGTGCCAGCAGTTTCTATCAAAACACTGAAGCTTTCTTT. It is translated as CASSFYQNTEAFF.

This clone was counted a single time. This rearrangement joins TRBV2 to TRBJ1-3; D is undetermined. V was shortened by 7 bases and J by 1 base, with 14 bases between the two germline ends. Germline CDR1 is SNHLY and CDR2 is FYNNEI. The CDR3 consists of 15 residues. DNA for the CDR3: TGTGCCAGCATCCTTCAACCTAATTCTGGAAACACCATATATTTT. Translated, it gives CASILQPNSGNTIYF.

This clone has a single count. The V call is TRBV12-2, the J call TRBJ2-2; the table's D call, TRBD2, has no DNA check behind it. TRBV12-2 is deemed a pseudogene. This CDR3 region has 21 residues. The CDR3 is CASRLAIPGLAGGSNTGELFF. In nucleotides, the CDR3 is TGTGCAAGTCGCTTAGCTATTCCGGGACTAGCGGGAGGTTCTAACACCGGGGAGCTGTTTTTT.

This clone has only one observation. V is TRBV27 and J is TRBJ1-6, with D perhaps matching TRBD1 (6 bases). CDR3 length: 13 amino acids. Germline assignment: CDR1 MNHEY and CDR2 SMNVEV (reference sequence). The germline V and J ends were trimmed by 6 bases and 8 bases, with 11 bases remaining between them. The CDR3 sequence is CASSPRTDSPLHF. CDR3 coding DNA: TGTGCCAGCAGCCCTAGGACAGATTCACCCCTCCACTTT.

The gene calls are TRBV5-1 and TRBJ2-2; D remains ambiguous. The germline V gene encodes CDR1 SGHRS and CDR2 YFSETQ. The CDR3 totals 14 residues. The ends were cut back, 6 bases at V and 0 bases at J, with 9 bases in the middle. The CDR3 is CASTIPSNTGELFF. CDR3 DNA sequence: TGCGCCAGCACCATTCCATCGAACACCGGGGAGCTGTTTTTT.

This sequence joins TRBV2 and TRBJ2-5, with D uncertain. The germline V and J ends were trimmed by 2 bases and 5 bases, with 6 bases remaining between them. Germline lookup yields CDR1 SNHLY and CDR2 FYNNEI. This CDR3 spans 12 amino acids. DNA for the CDR3: TGTGCCAGCAGTGAATTGGCCGAGACCCAGTACTTC. This encodes CASSELAETQYF.

The chain joins TRBV5-1 to TRBJ2-2; 9 bases align to TRBD1. Losses at the gene ends were 4 bases for V and 6 bases for J; bases not matched to a gene: 7. CDR1 and CDR2 (germline): SGHRS, YFSETQ. CDR3 size: 15 residues. CDR3: CASSRGQGVAGELFF. The CDR3 DNA sequence: TGCGCCAGCAGCAGGGGACAGGGAGTCGCCGGGGAGCTGTTTTTT. Complete variable domain (other parts from reference TRBV5-1 and TRBJ2-2): KAGVTQTPRYLIKTRGQQVTLSCSPISGHRSVSWYQQTPGQGLQFLFEYFSETQRNKGNFPGRFSGRQFSNSRSEMNVSTLELGDSALYLCASSRGQGVAGELFFGEGSRLTVL.

The rearrangement links TRBV5-6 to TRBJ1-3; D may be TRBD1 (6 bases). The CDR3 totals 16 residues. Germline lookup yields CDR1 SGHDT and CDR2 YYEEEE. The germline V and J ends were trimmed by 2 bases and 2 bases, with 14 bases remaining between them. CDR3 sequence reads: CASSFQGIVTGNTIYF. For the CDR3, the DNA is TGTGCCAGCAGCTTTCAGGGGATAGTAACTGGAAACACCATATATTTT.

This chain joins TRBV4-1 and TRBJ1-2, with 9 bases lining up with TRBD1. The CDR3 is made up of 15 amino acids. The V gene end was trimmed by 2 bases and the J gene end by 4 bases; junction bases not matched to a gene: 5. Germline V lookup: CDR1 MGHRA, CDR2 YSYEKL. CDR3 protein: CASSQRGDRAYGYTF. CDR3 nucleotides: TGCGCCAGCAGCCAAAGAGGGGACAGGGCCTATGGCTACACCTTC.

The chain links TRBV5-1 to TRBJ1-5; D is perhaps TRBD1 (6 bases). V lost 1 base, J lost 5 bases, and 7 bases lay in between. The CDR3 length is 13 residues. Germline V CDR1 and CDR2: SGHRS, YFSETQ. CDR3 in DNA: TGCGCCAGCAGCTTGACAGGGCATCAGCCCCAGCATTTT. As protein: CASSLTGHQPQHF.